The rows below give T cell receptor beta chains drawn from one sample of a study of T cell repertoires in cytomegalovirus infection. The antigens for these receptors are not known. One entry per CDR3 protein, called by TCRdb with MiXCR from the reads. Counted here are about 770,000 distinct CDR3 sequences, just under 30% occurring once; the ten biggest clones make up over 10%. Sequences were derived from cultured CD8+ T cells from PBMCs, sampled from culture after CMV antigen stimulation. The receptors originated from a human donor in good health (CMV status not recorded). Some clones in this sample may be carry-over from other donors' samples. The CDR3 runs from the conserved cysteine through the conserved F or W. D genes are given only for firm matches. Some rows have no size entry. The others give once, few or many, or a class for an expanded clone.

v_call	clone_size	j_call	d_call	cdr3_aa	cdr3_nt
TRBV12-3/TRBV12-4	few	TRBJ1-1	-	CASTLGARLNTEAFF	TGTGCCAGCACCCTAGGGGCCAGGTTGAACACTGAAGCTTTCTTT
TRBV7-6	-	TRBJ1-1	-	CASTSAATEAFF	TGTGCCAGCACCTCGGCGGCCACTGAAGCTTTCTTT
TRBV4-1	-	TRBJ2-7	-	CASSQVFGVGYEQYF	TGCGCCAGCAGCCAAGTGTTCGGGGTGGGATACGAGCAGTACTTC
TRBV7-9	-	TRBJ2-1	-	CASRSGTVPSWQFF	TGTGCCAGCAGATCCGGGACCGTCCCAAGTTGGCAGTTCTTC
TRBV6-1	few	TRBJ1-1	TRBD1	CAIIRQGTEAFF	TGTGCCATAATTAGACAGGGAACTGAAGCTTTCTTT
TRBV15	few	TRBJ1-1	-	CATSRVGVNTEAFF	TGTGCCACCAGCAGGGTTGGGGTGAACACTGAAGCTTTCTTT
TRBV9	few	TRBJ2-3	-	CASSVVARGRTDTQYF	TGTGCCAGCAGCGTAGTCGCCCGGGGGCGCACAGATACGCAGTATTTT
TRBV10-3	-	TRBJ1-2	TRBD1	CALRQVTGAGDGYTF	TGTGCCCTACGACAAGTAACAGGGGCGGGGGATGGCTACACCTTC
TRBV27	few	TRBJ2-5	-	CASSLSAVETQYF	TGTGCCAGCAGTTTATCGGCGGTGGAGACCCAGTACTTC
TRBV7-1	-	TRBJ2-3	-	CASSPRGGPPGNTQYF	TGTGCCAGCAGCCCGAGGGGGGGACCTCCGGGGAATACGCAGTATTTT
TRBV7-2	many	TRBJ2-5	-	CASSPRLGYF	TGTGCCAGCAGCCCCAGGCTGGGGTACTTC
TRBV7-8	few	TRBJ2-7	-	CASSLDRAPTSYEQYF	TGTGCCAGCAGCTTAGATCGGGCCCCCACCTCCTACGAGCAGTACTTC
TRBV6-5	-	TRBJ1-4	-	CASSYLRGRNEKLFF	TGTGCCAGCAGTTACCTCAGGGGCCGTAATGAAAAACTGTTTTTT
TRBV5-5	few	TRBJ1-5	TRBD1	CASSPTQGNQPQHF	TGTGCCAGCAGTCCGACACAGGGGAATCAGCCCCAGCATTTT
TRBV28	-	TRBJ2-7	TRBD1	CASSLETGVAYEQYF	TGTGCCAGCAGTTTAGAGACAGGGGTCGCCTACGAGCAGTACTTC